One sample yielded the 10 T cell receptor beta chains listed below, sequenced in a study of T cells in Graves' hyperthyroidism and ophthalmopathy. Amplification of TCR beta CDR3 regions was performed using RNA transcripts as template. TCR CDR3 underwent first-round RT-PCR with the HTBI primer set. TCRdb itself ran the multiplex PCR reads through MiXCR, one entry per CDR3 protein. The repertoire holds almost 600,000 distinct CDR3 sequences, with around 42% as singletons. Sequencing was performed on peripheral blood or thyroid tissue (not recorded which). The receptors derive from a woman aged 18-29 years with Graves' hyperthyroidism.

This chain connects TRBV29-1 to TRBJ1-2; D unresolved. The CDR3 is made up of 9 amino acids. The germline gives CDR1 SQVTM, CDR2 ANQGSEA. The V end lost 7 bases, the J end lost 1 base, and 1 base lay between the germline ends. CDR3 nucleotide sequence: TGCAGCGATAACTATGGCTACACCTTC. As protein: CSDNYGYTF.

J is TRBJ1-5 and V is TRBV19; D is undetermined. The V gene lost 6 bases and the J gene lost 7 bases, with 13 bases spanning the gap. The germline gives CDR1 LNHDA, CDR2 SQIVND (reference sequence). This CDR3 contains 13 residues. The CDR3 is CASSLRARQPQHF. Here the CDR3 DNA reads TGTGCCAGTAGCCTAAGGGCTAGGCAGCCCCAGCATTTT.

This clonotype was detected ten times or more. The rearrangement links TRBV2 to TRBJ2-7; 10 bases map to TRBD2. J gave up 2 bases and V 7 bases, and 8 bases lay outside the gene matches. CDR1 and CDR2 from the germline V gene are SNHLY and FYNNEI. The CDR3 has 15 residues. The CDR3 sequence: CASKGDSGRAYEQYF. In nucleotides, the CDR3 is TGTGCCAGCAAGGGTGACAGCGGGAGGGCCTACGAGCAGTACTTC.

There are many counts of this clonotype. V usage is TRBV10-3 and J usage is TRBJ2-5, with 13 bases that match TRBD2. Germline CDR1 and CDR2: ENHRY and SYGVKD. J lost 5 bases, V lost 4 bases, and 7 bases had no gene match. The CDR3 contains 16 residues. CDR3 region: CAISGAGTSGTETQYF. In DNA, the CDR3 is TGTGCCATCAGTGGGGCCGGGACTAGCGGGACGGAGACCCAGTACTTC.

The rearrangement uses TRBV24-1 and TRBJ2-5; 12 bases are a match to TRBD2. CDR3 size: 15 residues. CDR1 KGHDR and CDR2 SFDVKD come from the germline V gene. V shed 2 bases, J shed 4 bases, and the junction held 1 base outside the gene matches. CDR3 region: CATSDSTSGRETQYF. The DNA for the CDR3 is TGTGCCACCAGTGATTCGACTAGCGGGAGAGAGACCCAGTACTTC.

The table lists this clonotype with a few counts. This chain connects TRBV27 to TRBJ2-5; 8 bases fit TRBD2. Germline CDR1 MNHEY, CDR2 SMNVEV (reference sequence). The length of the CDR3 is 15 residues. V gave up 5 bases and J gave up 9 bases; unmatched junction bases: 14. The CDR3 region is CASSPPGGLGQPQYF. The CDR3 DNA sequence: TGTGCCAGCAGTCCCCCGGGGGGGCTTGGTCAGCCCCAGTACTTC.

There are a few counts of this clonotype. This rearrangement joins TRBV7-2 to TRBJ2-3, with 10 nucleotides matching TRBD2. CDR3 length equals 15 residues. Losses at the gene ends were 5 bases for V and 5 bases for J; bases not matched to a gene: 7. In germline, CDR1 is SGHTA, CDR2 FQGNSA. In DNA form, the CDR3 reads TGTGCCAGCAGCCCGCTAGCGGGAGCCATAGATACGCAGTATTTT. This sequence encodes CASSPLAGAIDTQYF.

This clonotype showed up just a few times. The J gene is TRBJ2-1, the V gene TRBV24-1; a weak D match, TRBD2 (6 bases). V was cut by 3 bases and J by 6 bases, with 14 bases left in between. CDR1 is KGHDR and CDR2 is SFDVKD in the germline V gene. The CDR3 contains 15 residues. CDR3 residues: CATSDLSAGRNEQFF. In nucleotides, the CDR3 is TGTGCCACCAGTGATCTGTCGGCGGGGCGCAATGAGCAGTTCTTC.

This clonotype was seen more than once but under ten times. V is TRBV7-6 and J is TRBJ2-7; D may be TRBD2 (7 bases). CDR3 length: 13 amino acids. With 5 bases removed from V and 3 bases from J, the gap between germline ends came to 11 bases. Germline V gene data show CDR1 as SGHVS and CDR2 as FNYEAQ. CDR3 sequence reads: CASSRGGHYEQYF. CDR3 in DNA: TGTGCCAGCAGCAGGGGGGGCCACTACGAGCAGTACTTC. The variable domain in full, completed from reference TRBV7-6 and TRBJ2-7, reads GAGVSQSPRYKVTKRGQDVALRCDPISGHVSLYWYRQALGQGPEFLTYFNYEAQQDKSGLPNDRFSAERPEGSISTLTIQRTEQRDSAMYRCASSRGGHYEQYFGPGTRLTVT.

On this clonotype itself: This sequence may be a read error, since a much larger clone differs from it by one base. The chain links TRBV2 to TRBJ2-2; TRBD2 might be the D (6 bases). CDR1 is SNHLY and CDR2 is FYNNEI in the germline V gene. The CDR3 runs 13 residues. V lost 2 bases and J lost 9, with 10 bases in between. This chain's CDR3 is CASSEQGGRELFF. Written as DNA, the CDR3 is TGTGCCAGCAGTGAACAGGGAGGCAGGGAGCTGTTTTTT.